The 24 T cell receptor beta chains reported below all come from one sample, sequenced in a study of CD8 T cells in Susac syndrome (dated by TCRdb to the late 2010s). The protocol used for the library was the immunoSEQ multiplex PCR assay. RNA was extracted with the RNeasy kit and roughly 0.45 to 1 ug was reverse transcribed using random hexamers. The public reads were run again by TCRdb, first through fastp at Q25 and then through MiXCR, and only productive beta chains were kept. When rows share a CDR3 protein, they turn into one entry using the most common DNA and genes. Counted in this sample were 150,000 or so distinct CDR3 sequences; about 95% of them appeared once. 0.14% of the sample goes to the ten largest clones. Source material: CD4+ T cells from PBMCs. These receptors all come from a human donor with Susac syndrome.

The V and J genes are TRBV12-3 or TRBV12-4 and TRBJ2-1; no definite D call. The CDR3 length is 11 residues. Between the trimmed V and J ends, which lost 3 bases and 6 bases, there was a span of 3 bases. CDR3 in DNA: TGTGCCAGCAGTTTGAGCAATGAGCAGTTCTTC. Residues: CASSLSNEQFF.

The J gene is TRBJ1-5, the V gene TRBV4-1; a possible D gene is TRBD1 (5 bases). The CDR3 covers 13 residues. V was clipped by 0 bases and J by 7 bases, with 7 bases between them. CDR1 is MGHRA, CDR2 YSYEKL, per germline. DNA for the CDR3: TGCGCCAGCAGCCAAGATTCAGGGCAGCCCCAGCATTTT. It yields the protein CASSQDSGQPQHF.

This clonotype showed up just once. The chain recombines TRBV20-1 with TRBJ2-7; 8 positions match TRBD1. CDR3 length: 16 amino acids. CDR1 and CDR2 from the germline V gene are DFQATT and SNEGSKA (reference sequence). V lost 3 bases and J lost 2; bases outside the gene matches: 12. As DNA, the CDR3 is TGCAGTGCTAGTTTCTCTCTTGCGGGACAGGCCTACGAGCAGTACTTC. Its protein is CSASFSLAGQAYEQYF.

This clonotype appeared a single time. The chain joins TRBV7-9 to TRBJ2-1, with 10 bases lining up with TRBD1. V trimming: 6 bases; J trimming: 3 bases; junction bases outside the gene matches: 8. The CDR3 has 16 amino acids. Germline assignment: CDR1 SEHNR and CDR2 FQNEAQ (reference sequence). This CDR3 reads CASRQTGGEYYNEQFF. The CDR3 region has the DNA TGTGCCAGCAGACAGACAGGGGGCGAGTACTACAATGAGCAGTTCTTC.

This rearrangement joins TRBV3-1 to TRBJ2-3, with D hard to call. Germline loops: CDR1 LGHDT, CDR2 YNNKEL (reference sequence). The CDR3 extends over 13 amino acids. Deletions cut 0 bases from V and 5 bases from J, with 6 bases between. This chain's CDR3 is CASSQETEDTQYF. CDR3 bases: TGTGCCAGCAGCCAAGAAACTGAAGATACGCAGTATTTT.

The chain employs TRBV30 and TRBJ2-4, with a weak D call TRBD2 (6 bases). CDR3 length: 14 residues. With 4 bases removed from V and 0 bases from J, the gap between germline ends came to 10 bases. Germline CDR1 reads GTSNPN; CDR2 reads SVGIG (reference sequence). The CDR3: CAWTTGLAKNIQYF. CDR3 DNA sequence: TGTGCCTGGACCACGGGACTAGCCAAAAACATTCAGTACTTC.

The gene calls are TRBV12-5 and TRBJ2-5, with D maybe TRBD2 (5 bases). CDR1 is LGHNT and CDR2 is FRNRAP in the germline V gene. Trimming shortened V by 3 bases and J by 5 bases, and 22 bases separated the two germline ends. The CDR3 consists of 17 residues. CDR3 DNA: TGTGCTAGTGGTTTCTCCACTATAGGGTTGAGCGGCGAGACCCAGTACTTC. This sequence encodes CASGFSTIGLSGETQYF.

The genes are TRBV5-1 and TRBJ2-3; D is uncertain. Germline V gene lookup returns CDR1 SGHRS and CDR2 YFSETQ. The CDR3 is made up of 14 amino acids. V was shortened by 1 base and J by 6 bases, with 12 bases between the two germline ends. CDR3 residues: CASSLSRPPDTQYF. CDR3 bases: TGCGCCAGCAGCTTGAGCCGCCCGCCGGATACGCAGTATTTT.

The rearrangement links TRBV4-2 to TRBJ2-7, with a tentative D call TRBD2 (6 bases). Trimming left V 2 bases short and J 3 bases short, with 8 bases between. From germline, CDR1 is LGHNA and CDR2 YNFKEQ. The CDR3 is made up of 13 amino acids. The CDR3 sequence is CASSQKDYYEQYF. DNA for the CDR3: TGTGCCAGCAGCCAAAAGGACTACTACGAGCAGTACTTC.

The chain recombines TRBV19 with TRBJ2-7; D remains unclear. CDR1 LNHDA and CDR2 SQIVND come from the germline V gene (reference sequence). CDR3 length equals 13 residues. Trimming left V 5 bases short and J 2 bases short, with 10 bases between. The CDR3 loop is CASSFGRTYEQYF. For the CDR3, the DNA is TGTGCCAGTAGTTTTGGACGGACCTACGAGCAGTACTTC. The complete variable domain, with remaining parts taken from reference TRBV19 and TRBJ2-7, reads DGGITQSPKYLFRKEGQNVTLSCEQNLNHDAMYWYRQDPGQGLRLIYYSQIVNDFQKGDIAEGYSVSREKKESFPLTVTSAQKNPTAFYLCASSFGRTYEQYFGPGTRLTVT.

The CDR3 sequence: CASSVAGIGAEQYF. CDR3 nucleotides: TGTGCCAGCAGCGTAGCCGGGATAGGTGCCGAGCAGTACTTC. The genes are TRBV9 and TRBJ2-7; D is perhaps TRBD2 (5 bases). The CDR3 consists of 14 residues. V gave up 0 bases and J gave up 6 bases, with 13 bases separating them. Germline V gene data show CDR1 as SGDLS and CDR2 as YYNGEE. Using reference TRBV9 and TRBJ2-7 for the parts outside the CDR3, the full variable domain is DSGVTQTPKHLITATGQRVTLRCSPRSGDLSVYWYQQSLDQGLQFLIQYYNGEERAKGNILERFSAQQFPDLHSELNLSSLELGDSALYFCASSVAGIGAEQYFGPGTRLTVT.

This rearrangement joins TRBV30 to TRBJ2-2, with 13 bases identical to TRBD2. The trim removed 8 bases at V and 6 bases at J, leaving 3 bases unmatched. Germline values: CDR1 GTSNPN, CDR2 SVGIG (reference sequence). This CDR3 is 13 amino acids long. The CDR3 sequence is CATSGGAPGELFF. CDR3 DNA: TGTGCCACTAGCGGGGGGGCCCCCGGGGAGCTGTTTTTT.

This clonotype was found once. The chain links TRBV18 to TRBJ1-2; D may be TRBD1 (6 bases). V gave up 3 bases and J gave up 6 bases, with 11 bases separating them. CDR3 size: 13 residues. Per germline, CDR1 KGHSH and CDR2 LQKENI. The CDR3 sequence is CASSPDRKHGYTF. The CDR3, as DNA: TGTGCCAGCTCACCGGACAGAAAGCATGGCTACACCTTC.

The J gene is TRBJ1-2, the V gene TRBV30; 10 nucleotides agree with TRBD1. Germline CDR1 is GTSNPN and CDR2 is SVGIG (reference sequence). The V segment lost 3 bases and the J segment 7 bases; nucleotides outside the gene matches: 8. The CDR3 is 14 amino acids. The CDR3 protein is CAWRTTGGFLGYTF. The CDR3 DNA sequence: TGTGCCTGGAGAACGACAGGGGGCTTTCTTGGCTACACCTTC.

In its sample, this clonotype was seen once. For the CDR3, the DNA is TGCAGTGCTAGAGGGCTAGCGGGATTCGATAGTGAGCAGTTCTTC. Translated: CSARGLAGFDSEQFF. The chain recombines TRBV20-1 with TRBJ2-1, with 9 bases matching TRBD2. V trimming: 1 base; J trimming: 9 bases; junction bases outside the gene matches: 10. Germline V gives CDR1 DFQATT, CDR2 SNEGSKA (reference sequence). The CDR3 loop spans 15 amino acids.

This chain links TRBV10-3 with TRBJ1-5; a weak D match, TRBD1 (5 bases). The CDR3 loop spans 14 amino acids. Looked up from germline, CDR1 is ENHRY and CDR2 is SYGVKD. V was clipped by 0 bases and J by 7 bases, with 10 bases between them. As DNA, the CDR3 is TGTGCCATCAGTGAGTCCGCAGGGCTCCAGCCCCAGCATTTT. This sequence encodes CAISESAGLQPQHF.

The CDR3 loop is CSARADSGGHSYEQYF. CDR3 bases: TGCAGTGCTAGAGCTGATAGCGGGGGACACTCCTACGAGCAGTACTTC. This chain joins TRBV20-1 and TRBJ2-7, with 9 bases that match TRBD2. CDR1 is DFQATT, CDR2 SNEGSKA, per germline (reference sequence). This CDR3 region has 16 residues. Trimming cost V 1 base and J 0 bases; bases outside gene matches: 7.

This chain links TRBV20-1 with TRBJ2-3; a possible D gene is TRBD2 (5 bases). This CDR3 has 14 residues. Germline CDR1 DFQATT, CDR2 SNEGSKA (reference sequence). Deletions cut 4 bases from V and 2 bases from J, with 13 bases between. The CDR3 region has the DNA TGCAGTGCTACCTTGGGAGCGTTCACAGATACGCAGTATTTT. Translating gives CSATLGAFTDTQYF.

The V call is TRBV15, the J call TRBJ1-4, with 10 bases matching TRBD1. Germline assignment: CDR1 LNHNV and CDR2 YYDKDF (reference sequence). The CDR3 sequence is 15 residues long. V lost 3 bases and J lost 3; bases outside the gene matches: 1. The CDR3 spells CATSRGQGPNEKLFF. In DNA, the CDR3 is TGTGCCACCAGCAGGGGACAGGGGCCTAATGAAAAACTGTTTTTT.

The chain uses TRBV18 and TRBJ2-7; 7 nucleotides line up with TRBD1. Germline CDR1 and CDR2: KGHSH and LQKENI. This CDR3 region has 13 residues. Losses at the gene ends were 5 bases for V and 4 bases for J; bases not matched to a gene: 5. CDR3 amino acids: CASSEQQGYEQYF. The CDR3 nucleotides read TGTGCCAGCTCAGAGCAACAGGGGTACGAGCAGTACTTC. Variable domain in full (rest from reference TRBV18 and TRBJ2-7): NAGVMQNPRHLVRRRGQEARLRCSPMKGHSHVYWYRQLPEEGLKFMVYLQKENIIDESGMPKERFSAEFPKEGPSILRIQQVVRGDSAAYFCASSEQQGYEQYFGPGTRLTVT.

The V gene is TRBV4-1, the J gene TRBJ2-5; D might be TRBD1 or TRBD2, each matching 7 bases. Germline CDR1 and CDR2: MGHRA and YSYEKL. V lost 0 bases and J 5 bases, leaving 25 bases between the germline ends. The CDR3 length is 19 residues. The CDR3 loop is CASSQEGGRGWGGGETQYF. CDR3 DNA: TGCGCCAGCAGCCAAGAAGGGGGTAGAGGTTGGGGAGGGGGCGAGACCCAGTACTTC.

J is TRBJ1-5 and V is TRBV29-1; D remains unclear. The germline CDR1 and CDR2 sequences are SQVTM and ANQGSEA. CDR3 length: 12 amino acids. V lost 7 bases to trimming and J lost 0 bases, with 7 bases between them. This CDR3 is CSAEYSNQPQHF. CDR3 coding DNA: TGCAGCGCCGAATATAGCAATCAGCCCCAGCATTTT.

The chain has TRBV6-4 and TRBJ2-5, with 11 bases lining up with TRBD2. CDR1 MRHNA and CDR2 SNTAGT come from the germline V gene. The CDR3 contains 15 residues. After removal of 4 bases from V and 4 bases from J, the junction contained 5 bases not matched to a gene. This CDR3 reads CASSATSGGGETQYF. In nucleotides, the CDR3 is TGTGCCAGCAGTGCTACTAGCGGGGGAGGAGAGACCCAGTACTTC.

The rearrangement uses TRBV6-2 or TRBV6-3 and TRBJ2-2, with 8 bases matching TRBD2. CDR1 MNHEY and CDR2 SVGEGT come from the germline V gene. With V trimmed by 5 bases and J by 3 bases, 11 bases remained unmatched. CDR3 size: 17 residues. The CDR3 protein is CASSAVAGRAYTGELFF. CDR3 nucleotides: TGTGCCAGCAGTGCGGTAGCGGGACGAGCTTACACCGGGGAGCTGTTTTTT.